Below, 26 T cell receptor beta chains from the same sample are listed, as sequenced in a study of blood T cell repertoires in COVID-19. Profiled with immunoSEQ multiplex PCR; TCRdb holds only in-frame clones, not every one. The data show 150,000 to 200,000 clones, 80% to 90% seen once. Sequenced: peripheral blood. These receptors came from a man aged 45-60 years with active or convalescent COVID-19.

The chain is built from TRBV7-9 and TRBJ1-3; tentatively, D is TRBD1 (5 bases). Germline V gene lookup returns CDR1 SEHNR and CDR2 FQNEAQ (reference sequence). V lost 4 bases to trimming and J lost 3 bases, with 7 bases between them. This CDR3 contains 13 residues. The CDR3 nucleotides read TGTGCCAGCAGCTCCAGGGTTGGAAACACCATATATTTT. Its translation: CASSSRVGNTIYF.

This chain links TRBV6-5 with TRBJ1-1, with D uncertain. This CDR3 has 14 residues. Trimming took off 8 bases at V and 0 bases at J, with 13 bases between the two ends. The germline gives CDR1 MNHEY, CDR2 SVGAGI. The CDR3 protein is CASGQTDLNTEAFF. For the CDR3, the DNA is TGTGCCAGCGGGCAAACCGATCTGAACACTGAAGCTTTCTTT.

The V gene is TRBV28, the J gene TRBJ1-6, with 9 bases fitting TRBD1. The CDR3 contains 16 residues. Germline V lookup: CDR1 MDHEN, CDR2 SYDVKM. J lost 11 bases, V lost 1 base, and 9 bases had no gene match. The CDR3 DNA reads TGTGCCAGCAGTTTATTGGGACAGGGAGCGTTGACACCCCTCCACTTT. Protein product: CASSLLGQGALTPLHF.

The chain employs TRBV19 and TRBJ2-6; TRBD1 agrees at 8 bases. CDR1 and CDR2 (germline): LNHDA, SQIVND (reference sequence). J was trimmed by 4 bases and V by 5 bases; bases with no gene match: 16. The CDR3 consists of 19 residues. The CDR3 DNA reads TGTGCCAGTAGTGGGACCATCGGGACAGGAAGAACCGGGGCCAACGTCCTGACTTTC. It specifies CASSGTIGTGRTGANVLTF.

The chain carries TRBV5-4 and TRBJ1-1, with D hard to call. This CDR3 has 14 residues. Germline CDR1 is SGHNT and CDR2 is YYREEE (reference sequence). V was trimmed by 4 bases and J by 6 bases, leaving 16 bases between them. CDR3: CASSPLVFGAEAFF. The CDR3 DNA sequence: TGTGCCAGCAGCCCGCTGGTGTTCGGGGCTGAAGCTTTCTTT.

This clone has more than one count but fewer than ten. The chain carries TRBV6-5 and TRBJ1-2; TRBD1 matches 7 bases. The CDR3 totals 14 residues. Germline CDR1 reads MNHEY; CDR2 reads SVGAGI. Trimming at V came to 2 bases and at J to 4 bases, leaving 4 bases not matched to a gene. This chain's CDR3 is CASSYETGSYGYTF. Written as DNA, the CDR3 is TGTGCCAGCAGTTACGAGACAGGGAGCTATGGCTACACCTTC.

A single count supports this clone. The rearrangement joins TRBV11-2 to TRBJ1-5, with 8 bases aligning to TRBD1. The CDR3 spans 13 residues. Trimming removed 5 bases from V and 7 bases from J; junction bases left unmatched: 4. CDR1 is SGHAT and CDR2 is FQNNGV in the germline V gene. In nucleotides, the CDR3 is TGTGCCAGCAGCCCAGGGGGCCGGCAGCCCCAGCATTTT. This gives the protein CASSPGGRQPQHF.

The chain employs TRBV28 and TRBJ2-1; 9 nucleotides match TRBD1. V lost 2 bases to trimming and J lost 0 bases; unmatched junction nucleotides: 14. This CDR3 spans 20 amino acids. CDR1 MDHEN and CDR2 SYDVKM come from the germline V gene. The CDR3 sequence: CASSLPGTGMAGSSYNEQFF. DNA for the CDR3: TGTGCCAGCAGTTTACCCGGGACAGGGATGGCGGGGAGCTCCTACAATGAGCAGTTCTTC.

The rearrangement uses TRBV5-3 and TRBJ1-1; TRBD1 matches 8 bases. TRBV5-3 is recorded as an ORF, its role being uncertain. The CDR3 loop spans 15 amino acids. The trim removed 8 bases at V and 0 bases at J, leaving 9 bases unmatched. The CDR3 spells CARQGAQGMNTEAFF. In nucleotides, the CDR3 is TGTGCCAGGCAGGGGGCACAGGGGATGAACACTGAAGCTTTCTTT.

This clone has only one observation. The V gene is TRBV10-1, the J gene TRBJ1-1, with D tentatively TRBD1 (6 bases). CDR3 size: 15 residues. The germline gives CDR1 WNHNN, CDR2 SYGVQD (reference sequence). Trimming pared 0 bases from V and 0 bases from J, leaving 8 bases between. DNA of the CDR3: TGCGCCAGCAGTGAGTCGGGACAACTGAACACTGAAGCTTTCTTT. Encoded protein: CASSESGQLNTEAFF.

V usage is TRBV28 and J usage is TRBJ1-5, with D uncertain. CDR1 and CDR2 (germline): MDHEN, SYDVKM. V lost 5 bases and J 6 bases, leaving 17 bases between the germline ends. CDR3 size: 15 residues. CDR3 region: CASSPHNDRSQPQHF. The CDR3, as DNA: TGTGCCAGCAGTCCTCACAACGATCGGAGTCAGCCCCAGCATTTT.

V is TRBV6-5 and J is TRBJ1-3, with D perhaps TRBD1 (5 bases). The V and J ends lost 0 bases and 4 bases respectively, with 10 bases between them. CDR3 length equals 15 residues. Germline V CDR1 and CDR2: MNHEY, SVGAGI. The CDR3 region has the DNA TGTGCCAGCAGTTACTCCCGGCAGGGCGGAAACACCATATATTTT. It specifies CASSYSRQGGNTIYF.

The rearrangement uses TRBV3-1 (or the pseudogene TRBV3-2) and TRBJ1-5, with D possibly matching TRBD1 (6 bases). Germline CDR1 and CDR2: LGHDT and YNNKEL (reference sequence). The CDR3 contains 14 residues. V gave up 0 bases and J gave up 6 bases, with 9 bases separating them. CDR3 amino acids: CASSQDQGRQPQHF. DNA of the CDR3: TGTGCCAGCAGCCAAGATCAGGGGCGTCAGCCCCAGCATTTT.

The rearrangement uses TRBV2 and TRBJ2-7; D not resolved. Germline CDR1 reads SNHLY; CDR2 reads FYNNEI. V shed 4 bases and J shed 7 bases, with 8 bases lying between them. This CDR3 comprises 11 residues. The CDR3 protein is CASSGLVEQYF. CDR3 DNA sequence: TGTGCCAGCAGTGGTCTAGTAGAGCAGTACTTC.

The chain carries TRBV4-3 and TRBJ2-2; possible D gene TRBD2, 6 bases. The germline V gene has CDR1 LGHNA and CDR2 YSLEER. V shed 3 bases and J shed 3 bases, with 14 bases lying between them. The CDR3 loop spans 16 amino acids. CDR3 residues: CASSHLGRGDTGELFF. CDR3 bases: TGCGCCAGCAGCCATCTTGGGCGGGGCGACACCGGGGAGCTGTTTTTT.

This clone was detected only a few times. The V call is TRBV15, the J call TRBJ1-2; 7 bases line up with TRBD1. CDR1 and CDR2 from the germline V gene are LNHNV and YYDKDF (reference sequence). The CDR3 runs 14 residues. Trimming cost V 0 bases and J 4 bases; bases outside gene matches: 2. CDR3 in amino acids: CATSRDPGGYGYTF. In nucleotides, the CDR3 is TGTGCCACCAGCAGAGATCCAGGGGGCTATGGCTACACCTTC.

The chain joins TRBV25-1 to TRBJ2-7; TRBD2 matches 7 bases. Germline V gene data show CDR1 as MGHDK and CDR2 as SYGVNS. The V segment lost 1 base and the J segment 2 bases; nucleotides outside the gene matches: 5. This CDR3 region has 15 residues. The CDR3 region is CASSESSGVPYEQYF. DNA for the CDR3: TGTGCCAGCAGTGAATCGAGCGGGGTCCCCTACGAGCAGTACTTC.

The CDR3 sequence is CASSFGLAGASSYNEQFF. For the CDR3, the DNA is TGTGCCAGCAGCTTCGGACTAGCGGGGGCCTCCTCCTACAATGAGCAGTTCTTC. This sequence joins TRBV7-7 and TRBJ2-1; 13 bases line up with TRBD2. Trimming cost V 3 bases and J 0 bases; bases outside gene matches: 5. CDR3 length: 18 residues. From germline, CDR1 is SSHAT and CDR2 FNYEAQ (reference sequence). The entire variable domain, with the rest obtained from reference TRBV7-7 and TRBJ2-1, is as follows: GAGVSQSPRYKVTKRGQDVTLRCDPISSHATLYWYQQALGQGPEFLTYFNYEAQPDKSGLPSDRFSAERPEGSISTLTIQRTEQRDSAMYRCASSFGLAGASSYNEQFFGPGTRLTVL.

V and J are TRBV7-6 and TRBJ2-1; D is undetermined. This CDR3 contains 21 residues. Per the germline V gene, CDR1 is SGHVS and CDR2 is FNYEAQ. Between the trimmed V and J ends, which lost 5 bases and 0 bases, there was a span of 29 bases. The CDR3 sequence is CASSPRIGGTRSRSSYNEQFF. The CDR3 coding sequence is TGTGCCAGCAGCCCCAGGATTGGTGGCACCCGAAGTCGAAGCTCCTACAATGAGCAGTTCTTC.

This clone has a single count. The chain couples TRBV4-1 to TRBJ2-3; TRBD1 might be the D (7 bases). The V and J ends lost 0 bases and 6 bases respectively, with 19 bases between them. CDR1 is MGHRA and CDR2 is YSYEKL in the germline V gene. The CDR3 is 17 amino acids. CDR3 nucleotide sequence: TGCGCCAGCAGCCAAGAATCCCCAGGGGGGACCTTTGATACGCAGTATTTT. It codes for CASSQESPGGTFDTQYF.

The rearrangement uses TRBV6-6 and TRBJ1-1; possibly TRBD1 for D (6 bases). In germline, CDR1 is MNHNY, CDR2 SVGAGI (reference sequence). Trimming removed 7 bases at V and 2 bases at J, with 14 bases between. The CDR3 has 14 amino acids. The CDR3 loop is CASTPGGRNTEAFF. CDR3 DNA: TGTGCCAGCACCCCGGGGGGCAGAAACACTGAAGCTTTCTTT.

V is TRBV7-9 and J is TRBJ1-1; 7 bases line up with TRBD1. Germline assignment: CDR1 SEHNR and CDR2 FQNEAQ (reference sequence). V dropped 10 bases and J dropped 2; count of bases not matched to a gene: 7. This CDR3 has 13 residues. CDR3 nucleotide sequence: TGTGCCACCCTGGGACAGCTAAACACTGAAGCTTTCTTT. This sequence encodes CATLGQLNTEAFF.

The chain links TRBV19 to TRBJ2-3, with D tentatively TRBD1 (6 bases). Per germline, CDR1 LNHDA and CDR2 SQIVND (reference sequence). Deletions cut 4 bases from V and 0 bases from J, with 11 bases between. The CDR3 is 15 amino acids. CDR3: CASSKGQISTDTQYF. The CDR3 DNA sequence: TGTGCCAGTAGTAAAGGACAGATTAGCACAGATACGCAGTATTTT.

The genes are TRBV2 and TRBJ1-2; 7 nucleotides match TRBD1. CDR1 and CDR2 from the germline V gene are SNHLY and FYNNEI. The CDR3 loop spans 13 amino acids. V lost 6 bases to trimming and J lost 4 bases; unmatched junction nucleotides: 5. In DNA form, the CDR3 reads TGTGCCAGCAGCGAGGGACAGATCTATGGCTACACCTTC. The encoded protein is CASSEGQIYGYTF.

The chain links TRBV10-2 to TRBJ1-2; TRBD1 is a possible D gene (5 bases). The germline gives CDR1 WSHSY, CDR2 SAAADI. V shed 7 bases and J shed 4 bases, with 13 bases lying between them. This CDR3 is built from 13 residues. CDR3 sequence (DNA): TGCGCCAGCACCCAGGGACTGTCCTATGGCTACACCTTC. Encoded protein: CASTQGLSYGYTF.

Points on this clone: Mismatch with germline at one junction end may stem from a read error. The rearrangement joins TRBV9 to TRBJ2-2; 8 bases are shared with TRBD1. This CDR3 is 15 amino acids long. Germline V gives CDR1 SGDLS, CDR2 YYNGEE. DNA of the CDR3: TGTGTCAGCAAGGCAGGACAGGGCGGTACCGGGGAGCTGTTTTTT. As protein: CVSKAGQGGTGELFF.